This entry is about one TCR beta chain. What it binds is not known. Per germline, CDR1 SGDLS and CDR2 YYNGEE. The CDR3 contains 16 residues. The ends lost 2 bases at V and 8 bases at J; junction bases unmatched: 11. The sample is drawn from a study of cytomegalovirus exposure and HLA in healthy donors. Study-wide results and caveats: Rare TCR sequences predominated, though certain public TCRs were found in many donors.

The protocol was immunoSEQ multiplex PCR, while the TCRdb copy is restricted to in-frame clones and leaves out a portion. This sample has 50,000 to 70,000 clones, with over 85% found just once. The clonotype comes from a woman younger than 35 in good health and CMV-seropositive. The genes are TRBV9 and TRBJ2-1; 9 bases fit TRBD1. Sequencing used PBMCs. The CDR3 loop reads CASSVSTGTGWHEQFF. The CDR3 nucleotides are TGTGCCAGCAGCGTCTCTACCGGGACAGGGTGGCATGAGCAGTTCTTC.